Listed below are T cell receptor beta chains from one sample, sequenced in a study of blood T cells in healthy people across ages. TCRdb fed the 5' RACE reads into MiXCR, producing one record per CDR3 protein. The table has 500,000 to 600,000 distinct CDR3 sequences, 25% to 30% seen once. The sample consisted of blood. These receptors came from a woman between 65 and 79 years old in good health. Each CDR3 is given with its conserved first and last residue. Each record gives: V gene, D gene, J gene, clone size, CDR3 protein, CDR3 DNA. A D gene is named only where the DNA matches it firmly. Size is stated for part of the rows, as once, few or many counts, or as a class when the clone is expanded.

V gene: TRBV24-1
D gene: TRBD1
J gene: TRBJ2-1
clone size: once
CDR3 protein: CATSAPPGTGASGVYNEQFF
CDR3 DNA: TGTGCCACCAGTGCCCCGCCCGGGACAGGGGCTTCGGGGGTCTACAATGAGCAGTTCTTC

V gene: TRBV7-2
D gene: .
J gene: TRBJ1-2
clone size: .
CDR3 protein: CASSLRGHGYTF
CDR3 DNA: TGTGCCAGCAGCTTGCGGGGGCATGGCTACACCTTC

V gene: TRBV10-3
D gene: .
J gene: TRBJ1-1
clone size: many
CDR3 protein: CAIIERLNTEAFF
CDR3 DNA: TGTGCCATCATCGAACGATTGAACACTGAAGCTTTCTTT

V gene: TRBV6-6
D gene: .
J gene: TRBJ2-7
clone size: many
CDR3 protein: CASSYSGGTYEQYF
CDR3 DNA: TGTGCCAGCAGTTACTCGGGGGGAACCTACGAGCAGTACTTC

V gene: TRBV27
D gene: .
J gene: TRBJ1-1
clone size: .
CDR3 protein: CASRLQRNTEAFF
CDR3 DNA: TGTGCCAGCAGGCTACAGCGGAACACTGAAGCTTTCTTT

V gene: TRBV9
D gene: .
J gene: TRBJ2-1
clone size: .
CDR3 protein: CASSLRAAYNEQFF
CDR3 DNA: TGTGCCAGCAGCCTAAGGGCGGCTTACAATGAGCAGTTCTTC

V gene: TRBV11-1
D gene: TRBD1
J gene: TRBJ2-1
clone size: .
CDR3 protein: CASTTGQGSYNEQFF
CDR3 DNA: TGTGCCAGCACCACCGGACAGGGCTCCTACAATGAGCAGTTCTTC

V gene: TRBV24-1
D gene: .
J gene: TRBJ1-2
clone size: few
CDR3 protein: CATSAEGYGYTF
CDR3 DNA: TGTGCCACCAGTGCAGAGGGCTATGGCTACACCTTC

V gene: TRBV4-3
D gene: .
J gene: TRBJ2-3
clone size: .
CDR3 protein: CASSQGLQDQDTQYF
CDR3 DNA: TGCGCCAGCAGCCAAGGACTCCAGGATCAAGATACGCAGTATTTT

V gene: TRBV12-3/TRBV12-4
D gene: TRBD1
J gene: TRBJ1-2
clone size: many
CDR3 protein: CASRGDRANYGYTF
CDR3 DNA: TGTGCCAGCAGGGGGGACAGAGCCAACTATGGCTACACCTTC

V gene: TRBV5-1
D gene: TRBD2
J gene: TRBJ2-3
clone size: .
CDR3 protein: CASRWSGAAVVDTQYF
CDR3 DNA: TGCGCCAGCAGGTGGAGCGGGGCAGCGGTCGTGGATACGCAGTATTTT

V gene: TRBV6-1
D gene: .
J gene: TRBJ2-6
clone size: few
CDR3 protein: CASTEVRAGANVLTF
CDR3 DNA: TGTGCCAGCACCGAGGTCAGGGCTGGGGCCAACGTCCTGACTTTC

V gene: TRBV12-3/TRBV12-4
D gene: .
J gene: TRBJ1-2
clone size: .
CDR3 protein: CASSLTGTPKGGYTF
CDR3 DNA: TGTGCCAGCAGTTTGACCGGGACGCCCAAGGGTGGCTACACCTTC

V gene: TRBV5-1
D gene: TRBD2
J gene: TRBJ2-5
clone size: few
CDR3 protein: CASSLERGAYQETQYF
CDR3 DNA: TGCGCCAGCAGCTTGGAGCGGGGGGCGTACCAAGAGACCCAGTACTTC

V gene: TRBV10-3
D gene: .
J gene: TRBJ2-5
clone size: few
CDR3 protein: CAISESGRSKGETQYF
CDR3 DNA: TGTGCCATCAGTGAGTCCGGCCGGTCGAAGGGAGAGACCCAGTACTTC